What follows are 14 T cell receptor beta chains derived from one specimen sequenced in a study of T cell responses to AZD1222 COVID-19 vaccine. Method: immunoSEQ multiplex PCR; TCRdb's copy keeps in-frame clones and lacks some. The table shows 110,000 or so clones, with 89% occurring only once. Sequences were derived from peripheral blood, sampled on day 0 of MenACWY control vaccination. These receptors all come from an adult in good health.

J is TRBJ2-5 and V is TRBV6-4, with a tentative D call TRBD2 (6 bases). The CDR3 length is 14 residues. From germline, CDR1 is MRHNA and CDR2 SNTAGT. Trimming took off 5 bases at V and 2 bases at J, with 12 bases between the two ends. Here the CDR3 reads CASSPYGGQETQYF. CDR3 in DNA: TGTGCCAGCAGTCCTTATGGGGGGCAAGAGACCCAGTACTTC.

This chain links TRBV19 with TRBJ1-2; D gene unclear. Looked up from germline, CDR1 is LNHDA and CDR2 is SQIVND (reference sequence). Trimming left V 5 bases short and J 2 bases short, with 9 bases between. The CDR3 totals 13 residues. This CDR3 is CASSHEGNYGYTF. In DNA form, the CDR3 reads TGTGCCAGTAGTCATGAGGGCAACTATGGCTACACCTTC.

The V call is TRBV18, the J call TRBJ1-5; 7 bases line up with TRBD1. V trimming: 6 bases; J trimming: 7 bases; junction bases outside the gene matches: 6. CDR1 is KGHSH and CDR2 is LQKENI in the germline V gene. This CDR3 region has 13 residues. CDR3 protein: CASSPDREQPQHF. CDR3 bases: TGTGCCAGCTCTCCAGACAGGGAACAGCCCCAGCATTTT.

V and J are TRBV6-4 and TRBJ2-2, with 8 bases fitting TRBD2. Germline assignment: CDR1 MRHNA and CDR2 SNTAGT. This CDR3 has 14 residues. Trimming took 3 bases from V and 3 from J; bases not matched to a gene: 0. CDR3 coding DNA: TGTGCCAGCAGTGAAGCGGGGGACACCGGGGAGCTGTTTTTT. Its protein is CASSEAGDTGELFF.

This clone appeared many times. This sequence joins TRBV18 and TRBJ1-1, with 8 bases matching TRBD1. The CDR3 spans 14 residues. J lost 5 bases, V lost 5 bases, and 7 bases had no gene match. The germline V gene encodes CDR1 KGHSH and CDR2 LQKENI. The CDR3 nucleotides are TGTGCCAGCTCAAATGGACAGGGCGCAACTGAAGCTTTCTTT. Amino acid sequence: CASSNGQGATEAFF.

The V and J genes are TRBV5-1 and TRBJ1-1, with D possibly matching TRBD1 (6 bases). Germline V lookup: CDR1 SGHRS, CDR2 YFSETQ. The CDR3 spans 14 residues. Trimming pared 3 bases from V and 4 bases from J, leaving 13 bases between. The CDR3 coding sequence is TGCGCCAGCAGCTCTGACAGGTTTACCACTGAAGCTTTCTTT. Amino acid sequence: CASSSDRFTTEAFF.

The V gene is TRBV10-3, the J gene TRBJ2-5, with 11 positions matching TRBD2. V trimming: 6 bases; J trimming: 4 bases; junction bases outside the gene matches: 7. Germline values: CDR1 ENHRY, CDR2 SYGVKD. The CDR3 spans 15 residues. CDR3 coding DNA: TGTGCCATCAGCGGTGGACTAGCGGGCGGAGAGACCCAGTACTTC. Protein product: CAISGGLAGGETQYF.

DNA for the CDR3: TGTGCCAGCAGCTCATGGGGAAATTCACCCCTCCACTTT. As protein: CASSSWGNSPLHF. The genes are TRBV11-2 and TRBJ1-6, with no clear D. CDR3 length equals 13 residues. Germline V gives CDR1 SGHAT, CDR2 FQNNGV. Trimming pared 4 bases from V and 7 bases from J, leaving 8 bases between.

This sequence joins TRBV7-6 and TRBJ1-5; tentatively, D is TRBD1 (5 bases). Looked up from germline, CDR1 is SGHVS and CDR2 is FNYEAQ. V lost 5 bases and J 8 bases, leaving 16 bases between the germline ends. This CDR3 contains 14 residues. Here the CDR3 reads CASSRGQGSEPQHF. The DNA of the CDR3 is TGTGCCAGCAGCCGGGGCCAGGGAAGTGAGCCCCAGCATTTT.

The chain recombines TRBV12-5 with TRBJ2-1; no reliable D call. Germline CDR1 reads LGHNT; CDR2 reads FRNRAP. Trimming cost V 3 bases and J 7 bases, with 7 bases left between them. The CDR3 is made up of 12 amino acids. CDR3 DNA sequence: TGTGCTAGTGGTTTTTCCGGGAATGAGCAGTTCTTC. Residues: CASGFSGNEQFF.

This clone was seen a single time. V is TRBV4-2 and J is TRBJ2-2; 8 bases match TRBD2. The CDR3 is made up of 16 amino acids. Germline CDR1 reads LGHNA; CDR2 reads YNFKEQ. J lost 3 bases, V lost 3 bases, and 6 bases had no gene match. The CDR3 loop is CASSQERGIYTGELFF. In DNA, the CDR3 is TGTGCCAGCAGCCAGGAGCGGGGGATTTACACCGGGGAGCTGTTTTTT.

This clone was observed a few times. The chain recombines TRBV24-1 with TRBJ1-1; the D gene is possibly TRBD1 (5 bases). The germline V and J ends were trimmed by 1 base and 6 bases, with 14 bases remaining between them. This CDR3 comprises 15 residues. Germline loops: CDR1 KGHDR, CDR2 SFDVKD. CDR3 nucleotide sequence: TGTGCCACCAGTGATTTAGGGGCCCCTGGGTCTGAAGCTTTCTTT. Translating gives CATSDLGAPGSEAFF.

The chain combines TRBV6-5 with TRBJ2-7, with 10 bases matching TRBD2. The CDR3 loop spans 15 amino acids. V dropped 6 bases and J dropped 0; count of bases not matched to a gene: 5. Per the germline V gene, CDR1 is MNHEY and CDR2 is SVGAGI. The CDR3, as DNA: TGTGCCAGCAGAGTGCTAGCGGGGGACTCCTACGAGCAGTACTTC. It codes for CASRVLAGDSYEQYF.

The chain has TRBV4-2 and TRBJ1-5, with D unclear. The germline V gene has CDR1 LGHNA and CDR2 YNFKEQ. Trimming cost V 0 bases and J 3 bases, with 6 bases left between them. The CDR3 loop spans 14 amino acids. CDR3 nucleotides: TGTGCCAGCAGCCAAGACGGCAACAATCAGCCCCAGCATTTT. Amino acids: CASSQDGNNQPQHF.